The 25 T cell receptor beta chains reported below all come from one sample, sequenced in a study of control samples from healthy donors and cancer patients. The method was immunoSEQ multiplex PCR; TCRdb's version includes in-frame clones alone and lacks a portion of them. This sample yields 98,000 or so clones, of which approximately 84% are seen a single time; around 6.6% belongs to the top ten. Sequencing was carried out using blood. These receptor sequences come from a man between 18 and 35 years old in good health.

CDR3 in DNA: TGTGCCATCAGTGACTCACAGGGGGCGAGAGGAAACACCATATATTTT. This gives the protein CAISDSQGARGNTIYF. This rearrangement joins TRBV10-3 to TRBJ1-3; 9 nucleotides match TRBD1. The CDR3 spans 16 residues. With 3 bases clipped from V and 4 bases from J, the junction kept 7 bases outside the gene matches. The germline gives CDR1 ENHRY, CDR2 SYGVKD.

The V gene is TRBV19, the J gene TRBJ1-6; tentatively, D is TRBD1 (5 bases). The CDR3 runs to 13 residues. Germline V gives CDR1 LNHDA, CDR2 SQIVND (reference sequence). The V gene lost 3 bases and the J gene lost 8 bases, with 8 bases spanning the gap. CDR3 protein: CASSISGDSPLHF. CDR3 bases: TGTGCCAGTAGTATCTCGGGGGATTCACCCCTCCACTTT.

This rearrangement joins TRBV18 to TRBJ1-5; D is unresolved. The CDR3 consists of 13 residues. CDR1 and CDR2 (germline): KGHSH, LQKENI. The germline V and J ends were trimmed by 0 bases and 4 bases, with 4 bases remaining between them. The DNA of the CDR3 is TGTGCCAGCTCACCACCGGGAAATCAGCCCCAGCATTTT. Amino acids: CASSPPGNQPQHF. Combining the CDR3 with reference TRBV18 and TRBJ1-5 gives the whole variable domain NAGVMQNPRHLVRRRGQEARLRCSPMKGHSHVYWYRQLPEEGLKFMVYLQKENIIDESGMPKERFSAEFPKEGPSILRIQQVVRGDSAAYFCASSPPGNQPQHFGDGTRLSIL.

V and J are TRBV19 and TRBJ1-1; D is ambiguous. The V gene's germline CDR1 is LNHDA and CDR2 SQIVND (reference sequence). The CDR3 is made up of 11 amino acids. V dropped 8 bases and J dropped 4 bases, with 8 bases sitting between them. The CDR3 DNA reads TGTGCCAGTTTATCAGTCACTGAAGCTTTCTTT. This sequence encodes CASLSVTEAFF.

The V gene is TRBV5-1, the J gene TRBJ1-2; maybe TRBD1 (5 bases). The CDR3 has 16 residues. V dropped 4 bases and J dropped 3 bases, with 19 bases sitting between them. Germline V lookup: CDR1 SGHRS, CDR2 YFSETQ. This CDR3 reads CASSPKGQGGDYGYTF. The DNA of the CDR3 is TGCGCCAGCAGCCCCAAAGGGCAGGGAGGCGACTATGGCTACACCTTC.

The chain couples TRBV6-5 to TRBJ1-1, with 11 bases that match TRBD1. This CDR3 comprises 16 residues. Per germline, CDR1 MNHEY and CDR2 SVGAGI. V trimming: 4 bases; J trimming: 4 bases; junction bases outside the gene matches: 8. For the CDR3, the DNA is TGTGCCAGCAGTTGGACAGGGGGCGCGAGGGGCACTGAAGCTTTCTTT. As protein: CASSWTGGARGTEAFF.

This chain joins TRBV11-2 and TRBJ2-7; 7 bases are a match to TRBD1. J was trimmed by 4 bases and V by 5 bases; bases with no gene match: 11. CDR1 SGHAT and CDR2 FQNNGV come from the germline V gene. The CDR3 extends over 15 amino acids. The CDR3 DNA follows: TGTGCCAGCAGCCGTGACAGGGTCTCTAGTTACGAGCAGTACGTC. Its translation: CASSRDRVSSYEQYV.

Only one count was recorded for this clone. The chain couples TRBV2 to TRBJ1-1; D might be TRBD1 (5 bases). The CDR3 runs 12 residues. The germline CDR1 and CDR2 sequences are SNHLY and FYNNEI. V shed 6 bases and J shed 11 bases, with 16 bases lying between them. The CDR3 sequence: CASSPRGPGAFF. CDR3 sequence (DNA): TGTGCCAGCAGCCCAAGGGGTCCCGGTGCTTTCTTT.

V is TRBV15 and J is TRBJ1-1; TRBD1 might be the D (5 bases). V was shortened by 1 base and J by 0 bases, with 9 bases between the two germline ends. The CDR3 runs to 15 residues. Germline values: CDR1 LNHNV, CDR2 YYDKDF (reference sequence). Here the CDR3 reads CATSRGGVLNTEAFF. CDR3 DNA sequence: TGTGCCACCAGCAGAGGGGGGGTCTTGAACACTGAAGCTTTCTTT.

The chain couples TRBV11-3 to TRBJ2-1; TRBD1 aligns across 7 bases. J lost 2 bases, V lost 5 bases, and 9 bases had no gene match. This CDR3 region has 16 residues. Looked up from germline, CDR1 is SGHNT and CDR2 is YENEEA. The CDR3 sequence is CASSKRQGTTYNEQFF. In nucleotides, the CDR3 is TGTGCCAGCAGCAAACGACAGGGAACCACCTACAATGAGCAGTTCTTC.

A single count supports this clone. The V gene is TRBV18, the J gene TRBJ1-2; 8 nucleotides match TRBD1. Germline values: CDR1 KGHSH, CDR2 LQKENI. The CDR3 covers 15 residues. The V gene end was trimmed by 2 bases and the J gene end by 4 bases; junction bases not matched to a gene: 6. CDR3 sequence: CASSPNQGASYGYTF. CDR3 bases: TGTGCCAGCTCACCAAACCAGGGGGCGAGCTATGGCTACACCTTC.

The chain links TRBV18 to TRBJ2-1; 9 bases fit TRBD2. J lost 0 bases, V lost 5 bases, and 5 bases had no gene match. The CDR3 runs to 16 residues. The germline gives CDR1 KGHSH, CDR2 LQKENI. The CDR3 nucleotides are TGTGCCAGCTCAGCGACTAGCGGTAGCTCCTACAATGAGCAGTTCTTC. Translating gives CASSATSGSSYNEQFF.

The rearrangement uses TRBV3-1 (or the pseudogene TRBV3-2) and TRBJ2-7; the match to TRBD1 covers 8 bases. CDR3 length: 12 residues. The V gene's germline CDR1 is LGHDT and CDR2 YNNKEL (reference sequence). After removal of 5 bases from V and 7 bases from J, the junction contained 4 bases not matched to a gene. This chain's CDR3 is CASSATGGEQYV. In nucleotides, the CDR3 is TGTGCCAGCAGCGCTACAGGGGGAGAGCAGTACGTC.

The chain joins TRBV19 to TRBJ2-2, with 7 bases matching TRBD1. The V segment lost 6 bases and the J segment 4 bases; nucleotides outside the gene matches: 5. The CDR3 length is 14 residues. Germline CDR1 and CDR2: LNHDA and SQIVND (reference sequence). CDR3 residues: CASRKGAGTGELFF. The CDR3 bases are TGTGCCAGTAGGAAGGGGGCCGGCACCGGGGAGCTGTTTTTT.

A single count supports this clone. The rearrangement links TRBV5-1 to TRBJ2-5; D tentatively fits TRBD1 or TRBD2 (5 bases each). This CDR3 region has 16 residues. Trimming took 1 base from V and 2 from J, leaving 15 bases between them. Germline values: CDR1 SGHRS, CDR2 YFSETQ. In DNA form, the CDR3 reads TGCGCCAGCAGCTTGTTTTTAAGAGAGGGGCAAGAGACCCAGTACTTC. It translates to CASSLFLREGQETQYF.

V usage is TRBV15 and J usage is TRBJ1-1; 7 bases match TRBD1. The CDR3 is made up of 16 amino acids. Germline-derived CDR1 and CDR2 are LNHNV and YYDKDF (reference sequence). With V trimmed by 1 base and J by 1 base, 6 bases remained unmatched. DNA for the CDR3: TGTGCCACCAGCAGAGGGAAAGGGGGCGGGAACACTGAAGCTTTCTTT. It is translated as CATSRGKGGGNTEAFF.

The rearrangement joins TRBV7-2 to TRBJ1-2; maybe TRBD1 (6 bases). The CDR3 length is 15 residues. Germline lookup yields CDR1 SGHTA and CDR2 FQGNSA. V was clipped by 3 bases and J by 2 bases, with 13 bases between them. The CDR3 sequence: CASSLKQGPNYGYTF. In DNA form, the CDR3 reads TGTGCCAGCAGCTTGAAGCAGGGGCCGAACTATGGCTACACCTTC.

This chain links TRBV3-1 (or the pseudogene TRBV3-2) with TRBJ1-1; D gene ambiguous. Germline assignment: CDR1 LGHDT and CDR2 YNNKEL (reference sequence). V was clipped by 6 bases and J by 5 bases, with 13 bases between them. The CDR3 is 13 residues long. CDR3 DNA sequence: TGTGCCAGCAGTCCCAGCCTGGGGACTGAAGCTTTCTTT. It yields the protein CASSPSLGTEAFF.

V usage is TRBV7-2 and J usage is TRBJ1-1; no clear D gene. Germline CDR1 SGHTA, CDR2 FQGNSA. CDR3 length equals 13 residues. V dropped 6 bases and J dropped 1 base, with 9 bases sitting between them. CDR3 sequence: CASSYYRNTEAFF. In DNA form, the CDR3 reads TGTGCCAGCAGTTATTACAGGAACACTGAAGCTTTCTTT. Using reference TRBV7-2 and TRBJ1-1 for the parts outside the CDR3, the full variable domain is GAGVSQSPSNKVTEKGKDVELRCDPISGHTALYWYRQSLGQGLEFLIYFQGNSAPDKSGLPSDRFSAERTGGSVSTLTIQRTQQEDSAVYLCASSYYRNTEAFFGQGTRLTVV.

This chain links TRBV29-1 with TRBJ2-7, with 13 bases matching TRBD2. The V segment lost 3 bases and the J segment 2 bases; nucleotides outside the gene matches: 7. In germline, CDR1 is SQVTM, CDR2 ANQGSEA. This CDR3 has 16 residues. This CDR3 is CSVDRGLAGDPYEQYF. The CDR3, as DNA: TGCAGCGTTGACAGAGGACTAGCGGGGGACCCCTACGAGCAGTACTTC.

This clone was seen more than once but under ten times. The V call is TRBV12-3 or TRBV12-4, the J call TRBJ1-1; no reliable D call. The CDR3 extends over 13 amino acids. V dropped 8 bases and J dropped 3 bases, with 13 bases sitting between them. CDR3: CASGTNWDTEAFF. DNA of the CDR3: TGTGCCAGCGGCACCAATTGGGACACTGAAGCTTTCTTT.

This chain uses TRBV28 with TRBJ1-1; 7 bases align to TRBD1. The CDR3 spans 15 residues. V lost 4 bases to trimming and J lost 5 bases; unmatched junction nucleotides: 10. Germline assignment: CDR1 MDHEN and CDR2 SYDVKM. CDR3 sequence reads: CASSSPRQGGTEAFF. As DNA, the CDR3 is TGTGCCAGCAGTTCACCACGACAGGGAGGTACTGAAGCTTTCTTT. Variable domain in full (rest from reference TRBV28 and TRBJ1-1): DVKVTQSSRYLVKRTGEKVFLECVQDMDHENMFWYRQDPGLGLRLIYFSYDVKMKEKGDIPEGYSVSREKKERFSLILESASTNQTSMYLCASSSPRQGGTEAFFGQGTRLTVV.

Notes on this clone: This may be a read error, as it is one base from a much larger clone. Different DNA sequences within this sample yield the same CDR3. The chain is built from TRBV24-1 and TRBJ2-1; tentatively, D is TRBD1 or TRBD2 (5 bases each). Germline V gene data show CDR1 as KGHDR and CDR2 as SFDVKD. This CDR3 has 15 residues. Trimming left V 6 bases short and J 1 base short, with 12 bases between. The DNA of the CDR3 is TGTGCCACCAGTAATAGTGGGGGTTCCTACAATGAGCAGTTCTTC. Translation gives CATSNSGGSYNEQFF.

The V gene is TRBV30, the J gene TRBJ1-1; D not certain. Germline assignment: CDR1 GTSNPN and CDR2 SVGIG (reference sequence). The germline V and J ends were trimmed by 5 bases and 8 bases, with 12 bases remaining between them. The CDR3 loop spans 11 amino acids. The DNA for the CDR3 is TGTGCCTGGGCGGGAGTCAGGGAAGCTTTCTTT. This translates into CAWAGVREAFF.

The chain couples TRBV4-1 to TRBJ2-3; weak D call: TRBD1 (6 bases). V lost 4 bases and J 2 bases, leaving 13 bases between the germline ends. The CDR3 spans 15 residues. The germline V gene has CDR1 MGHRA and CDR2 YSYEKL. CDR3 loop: CASSPAGGYTDTQYF. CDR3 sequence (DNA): TGCGCCAGCAGCCCAGCTGGGGGCTACACAGATACGCAGTATTTT.